These T cell receptor beta chains were read from a single sample in a study of molecular identifiers for immune sequencing clone quantification. TCRdb passed the PCR reads through MiXCR, listing each CDR3 protein once. This sample yields about 640,000 distinct CDR3 sequences, of which roughly 21% are seen a single time; 0.85% to 0.9% belongs to the top ten. Sequences were obtained from naive CD8+ T cells from blood, with Jurkat cell RNA spiked in. These receptors came from a human donor in good health. Some libraries in this study had Jurkat cell RNA spiked in. Both conserved end residues are part of each CDR3. The D gene is left open where the match is weak. Rows give clone size only sometimes, using once, few, many, or a class for an expanded clone.

clone size: many
J gene: TRBJ1-1
V gene: TRBV27
D gene: TRBD1
CDR3 protein: CASSFSTGVYTEAFF
CDR3 DNA: TGTGCCAGCAGTTTCTCGACAGGGGTCTACACTGAAGCTTTCTTT

clone size: NA
J gene: TRBJ2-3
V gene: TRBV9
D gene: NA
CDR3 protein: CASSGDSGGTDTQYF
CDR3 DNA: TGTGCCAGCAGCGGTGATAGCGGCGGCACAGATACGCAGTATTTT

clone size: many
J gene: TRBJ2-5
V gene: TRBV20-1
D gene: TRBD1
CDR3 protein: CSARATGEETQYF
CDR3 DNA: TGCAGTGCTAGAGCGACAGGGGAAGAGACCCAGTACTTC

clone size: few
J gene: TRBJ2-1
V gene: TRBV27
D gene: TRBD2
CDR3 protein: CASGRIYLDEQFF
CDR3 DNA: TGTGCTAGCGGGAGGATTTATCTCGATGAGCAGTTCTTC

clone size: many
J gene: TRBJ2-3
V gene: TRBV20-1
D gene: TRBD2
CDR3 protein: CSAAPMTSGVSTDTQYF
CDR3 DNA: TGCAGTGCCGCGCCCATGACTAGCGGGGTGAGCACAGATACGCAGTATTTT

clone size: many
J gene: TRBJ1-1
V gene: TRBV5-4
D gene: TRBD1
CDR3 protein: CASKRTGETEAFF
CDR3 DNA: TGTGCCAGCAAACGGACAGGGGAGACTGAAGCTTTCTTT

clone size: many
J gene: TRBJ2-3
V gene: TRBV6-2/TRBV6-3
D gene: NA
CDR3 protein: CASSYRDGQYF
CDR3 DNA: TGTGCCAGCAGTTACAGAGATGGGCAGTATTTT

clone size: many
J gene: TRBJ2-7
V gene: TRBV28
D gene: TRBD1
CDR3 protein: CASSSPQTGGSYEQYF
CDR3 DNA: TGTGCCAGCAGTTCTCCTCAGACAGGGGGTTCCTACGAGCAGTACTTC

clone size: many
J gene: TRBJ2-3
V gene: TRBV6-5
D gene: TRBD2
CDR3 protein: CASSYSGSGGLNTQYF
CDR3 DNA: TGTGCCAGCAGTTACTCGGGTAGCGGGGGACTAAATACGCAGTATTTT

clone size: NA
J gene: TRBJ2-7
V gene: TRBV19
D gene: NA
CDR3 protein: CASSPGASRWMYEQYF
CDR3 DNA: TGTGCCAGTAGTCCCGGGGCCTCACGTTGGATGTACGAGCAGTACTTC

clone size: many
J gene: TRBJ2-3
V gene: TRBV27
D gene: TRBD2
CDR3 protein: CASGYRLAVSTDTQYF
CDR3 DNA: TGTGCCAGCGGGTATAGACTAGCAGTAAGCACAGATACGCAGTATTTT

clone size: many
J gene: TRBJ2-3
V gene: TRBV25-1
D gene: NA
CDR3 protein: CATRREGSADTQYF
CDR3 DNA: TGTGCCACCCGAAGAGAAGGGTCGGCAGATACGCAGTATTTT

clone size: NA
J gene: TRBJ2-5
V gene: TRBV10-1
D gene: NA
CDR3 protein: CASSEGRWQETRYF
CDR3 DNA: TGCGCCAGCAGTGAGGGTCGGTGGCAAGAGACCCGGTACTTC

clone size: few
J gene: TRBJ2-7
V gene: TRBV21-1
D gene: NA
CDR3 protein: CASSGPGKTPSYEQYF
CDR3 DNA: TGTGCCAGCAGCGGACCCGGTAAGACACCTTCCTACGAGCAGTACTTC

clone size: many
J gene: TRBJ2-1
V gene: TRBV2
D gene: NA
CDR3 protein: CASRAPINEQFF
CDR3 DNA: TGTGCCAGCAGGGCACCGATAAATGAGCAGTTCTTC

clone size: NA
J gene: TRBJ2-1
V gene: TRBV3-1
D gene: NA
CDR3 protein: CASSQDGISSYNEQFF
CDR3 DNA: TGTGCCAGCAGCCAAGATGGCATTAGCTCCTACAATGAGCAGTTCTTC